Following are 18 T cell receptor beta chains from one sample sequenced in a study of blood T cell repertoires in COVID-19. The table came from immunoSEQ multiplex PCR; TCRdb's copy has only in-frame clones and leaves some out. This table holds 95,000 to 100,000 clones, roughly 85% found once. Sequencing was done on a sample of peripheral blood. The receptors stem from a woman aged 70-85 years with active or convalescent COVID-19.

The chain uses TRBV7-8 and TRBJ1-6; D call uncertain. Trimming shortened V by 5 bases and J by 0 bases, and 5 bases separated the two germline ends. Germline-derived CDR1 and CDR2 are SGHVS and FQNEAQ. This CDR3 contains 14 residues. The CDR3 sequence is CASSGSSYNSPLHF. DNA for the CDR3: TGTGCCAGCAGCGGTAGCTCCTATAATTCACCCCTCCACTTT.

V gene TRBV24-1 combines with J gene TRBJ1-2; D is uncertain. This CDR3 has 14 residues. Germline V gene sequence: CDR1 KGHDR, CDR2 SFDVKD. The V end lost 3 bases, the J end lost 2 bases, and 9 bases lay between the germline ends. The CDR3 loop reads CATSDPTGNYGYTF. The CDR3 DNA reads TGTGCCACCAGTGATCCGACTGGAAACTATGGCTACACCTTC.

The chain has TRBV7-6 and TRBJ2-1, with 8 bases aligning to TRBD2. The CDR3 runs 15 residues. The germline V gene encodes CDR1 SGHVS and CDR2 FNYEAQ. V lost 3 bases and J lost 4; bases outside the gene matches: 5. CDR3 nucleotide sequence: TGTGCCAGCAGCTTCGGGGGGGATTCTTACAATGAGCAGTTCTTC. The encoded protein is CASSFGGDSYNEQFF.

The V and J genes are TRBV5-1 and TRBJ1-2, with TRBD1 matching over 12 bases. The CDR3 is 16 amino acids. Per germline, CDR1 SGHRS and CDR2 YFSETQ. The V segment lost 8 bases and the J segment 6 bases; nucleotides outside the gene matches: 14. CDR3 residues: CASRSTTGTGGDGYTF. In nucleotides, the CDR3 is TGCGCCAGTCGATCGACAACCGGGACAGGGGGCGATGGCTACACCTTC.

This clone was seen only a few times. The chain's CDR3 is CASSIPGSSQPQHF. Written as DNA, the CDR3 is TGTGCCAGCAGCATCCCAGGGTCAAGTCAGCCCCAGCATTTT. The chain carries TRBV28 and TRBJ1-5, with D possibly TRBD1 on 5 matching bases. V was pared by 6 bases and J by 6 bases, with 15 bases between. Germline loops: CDR1 MDHEN, CDR2 SYDVKM. The CDR3 runs 14 residues.

The rearrangement joins TRBV12-2 to TRBJ2-7; no DNA check was done on the table's D call, TRBD2. TRBV12-2 is a known pseudogene. The CDR3 covers 18 residues. The chain's CDR3 is CASRPRGGSGRPTYEQYF. The DNA for the CDR3 is TGTGCAAGTCGCCCCCGGGGGGGTAGCGGGAGGCCGACCTACGAGCAGTACTTC.

The chain employs TRBV5-1 and TRBJ2-4; 11 bases fit TRBD1. With V trimmed by 0 bases and J by 8 bases, 1 base remained unmatched. Germline loops: CDR1 SGHRS, CDR2 YFSETQ. This CDR3 is 14 amino acids long. The CDR3 nucleotides read TGCGCCAGCAGCTTGGAGGGACAGGGGGACATTCAGTACTTC. This encodes CASSLEGQGDIQYF.

This clone has more than one count but fewer than ten. The chain links TRBV18 to TRBJ1-1; possible D gene TRBD1, 5 bases. The CDR3 length is 19 residues. Germline loops: CDR1 KGHSH, CDR2 LQKENI. V lost 4 bases to trimming and J lost 4 bases, with 28 bases between them. Here the CDR3 DNA reads TGTGCCAGCTCACTTCTAGTGGGGTCCAGGGATTATGGAAGCACTGAAGCTTTCTTT. It encodes CASSLLVGSRDYGSTEAFF.

The chain uses TRBV20-1 and TRBJ2-1, with a possible D match to TRBD1 (5 bases). V was cut by 5 bases and J by 7 bases, with 9 bases left in between. Looked up from germline, CDR1 is DFQATT and CDR2 is SNEGSKA (reference sequence). There are 11 residues in the CDR3. Here the CDR3 reads CSAPRANEQFF. The DNA for the CDR3 is TGCAGTGCTCCCAGGGCTAATGAGCAGTTCTTC.

The CDR3 DNA reads as TGTGCCAGCAGCTTGGACAGAACTTATAGCAATCAGCCCCAGCATTTT. Translation: CASSLDRTYSNQPQHF. The V gene is TRBV5-5, the J gene TRBJ1-5; D not resolved. CDR1 is SGHKS and CDR2 is YYEKEE in the germline V gene (reference sequence). This CDR3 spans 16 amino acids. Trimming removed 0 bases from V and 0 bases from J, with 10 bases in between.

The chain employs TRBV7-2 and TRBJ2-1; 7 bases align to TRBD1. Germline CDR1 and CDR2: SGHTA and FQGNSA. Germline trimming cut 3 bases from V and 15 bases from J; bases unmatched to any gene: 8. This CDR3 spans 12 amino acids. The CDR3: CASSFLTGERFF. The CDR3 nucleotides are TGTGCCAGCAGCTTCTTAACAGGGGAGAGGTTCTTC. The variable domain in full, with the rest retrieved from reference TRBV7-2 and TRBJ2-1, is GAGVSQSPSNKVTEKGKDVELRCDPISGHTALYWYRQSLGQGLEFLIYFQGNSAPDKSGLPSDRFSAERTGGSVSTLTIQRTQQEDSAVYLCASSFLTGERFFGPGTRLTVL.

The chain employs TRBV6-2 or TRBV6-3 and TRBJ2-5, with 9 bases aligning to TRBD2. Germline values: CDR1 MNHEY, CDR2 SVGEGT. Trimming removed 4 bases from V and 4 bases from J; junction bases left unmatched: 10. The CDR3 is 16 residues long. CDR3 in DNA: TGTGCCAGCAGTTTGGTTGGGGGGACTAGCAGAGAGACCCAGTACTTC. This sequence encodes CASSLVGGTSRETQYF.

CDR3 sequence reads: CSVGTDSGNTIYF. For the CDR3, the DNA is TGCAGCGTTGGGACAGACTCTGGAAACACCATATATTTT. This chain connects TRBV29-1 to TRBJ1-3, with D perhaps matching TRBD1 (6 bases). V gave up 4 bases and J gave up 0 bases, with 7 bases separating them. The V gene's germline CDR1 is SQVTM and CDR2 ANQGSEA. The CDR3 has 13 amino acids.

Only one count was recorded for this clone. The J gene is TRBJ2-5, the V gene TRBV29-1; 7 nucleotides align to TRBD1. The CDR3 has 14 amino acids. The V segment lost 1 base and the J segment 5 bases; nucleotides outside the gene matches: 7. The germline V gene encodes CDR1 SQVTM and CDR2 ANQGSEA. CDR3 in amino acids: CSVEGTGLQETQYF. The CDR3 DNA sequence: TGCAGCGTTGAAGGGACAGGCCTTCAGGAGACCCAGTACTTC.

This chain uses TRBV29-1 with TRBJ2-3; D is unclear. V lost 5 bases and J lost 5, with 14 bases in between. The CDR3 is 13 residues long. Germline V gene data show CDR1 as SQVTM and CDR2 as ANQGSEA. The CDR3 reads CSVTRSVLDTQYF. As DNA, the CDR3 is TGCAGCGTTACTCGATCCGTACTAGATACGCAGTATTTT.

The chain combines TRBV5-4 with TRBJ2-1; TRBD1 matches 7 bases. Germline CDR1 is SGHNT and CDR2 is YYREEE (reference sequence). There are 14 residues in the CDR3. Unmatched junction bases numbered 4, after V lost 3 bases and J lost 4 bases. The CDR3 sequence is CASSWDRDYNEQFF. The DNA for the CDR3 is TGTGCCAGCAGCTGGGACAGAGATTACAATGAGCAGTTCTTC.

This chain joins TRBV3-1 (or the pseudogene TRBV3-2) and TRBJ1-5, with D possibly matching TRBD1 (6 bases). The germline V gene has CDR1 LGHDT and CDR2 YNNKEL (reference sequence). With 1 base removed from V and 0 bases from J, the gap between germline ends came to 7 bases. This CDR3 comprises 15 residues. For the CDR3, the DNA is TGTGCCAGCAGCCAAGGACAGGTTAGCAATCAGCCCCAGCATTTT. Amino acid sequence: CASSQGQVSNQPQHF.

The chain joins TRBV6-2 or TRBV6-3 to TRBJ2-5, with 11 bases matching TRBD2. The CDR3 runs 16 residues. The V gene's germline CDR1 is MNHEY and CDR2 SVGEGT. With 6 bases clipped from V and 0 bases from J, the junction kept 6 bases outside the gene matches. In DNA form, the CDR3 reads TGTGCCAGCAGCAAATGGACTAGCGGGTACCAAGAGACCCAGTACTTC. Its translation: CASSKWTSGYQETQYF.